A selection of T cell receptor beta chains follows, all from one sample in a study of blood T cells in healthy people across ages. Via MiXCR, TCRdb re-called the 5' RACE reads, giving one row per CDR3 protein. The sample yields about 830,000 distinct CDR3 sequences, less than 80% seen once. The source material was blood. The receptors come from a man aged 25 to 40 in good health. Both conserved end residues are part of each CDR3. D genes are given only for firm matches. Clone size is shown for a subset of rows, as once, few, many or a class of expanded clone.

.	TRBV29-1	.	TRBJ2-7	CSVAGTVSYEQYF	TGCAGCGTTGCCGGGACGGTCTCCTACGAGCAGTACTTC
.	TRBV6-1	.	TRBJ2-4	CASSGQGLQYF	TGTGCCAGCAGTGGGCAGGGTCTGCAGTACTTC
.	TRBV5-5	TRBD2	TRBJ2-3	CASSPGGRGEGDTQYF	TGTGCCAGCAGCCCGGGAGGTCGCGGGGAAGGAGATACGCAGTATTTT
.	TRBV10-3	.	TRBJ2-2	CAINAQGTGELFF	TGTGCCATCAATGCACAGGGAACCGGGGAGCTGTTTTTT
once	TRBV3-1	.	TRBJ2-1	CASRLQGYNEQFF	TGTGCCAGCAGGCTTCAGGGTTACAATGAGCAGTTCTTC
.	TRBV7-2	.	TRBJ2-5	CASSFTTPFQVETQYF	TGTGCCAGCAGCTTTACGACCCCTTTCCAAGTAGAGACCCAGTACTTC
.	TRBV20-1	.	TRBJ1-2	CSAPSLWYGYTF	TGCAGTGCCCCATCCCTTTGGTATGGCTACACCTTC
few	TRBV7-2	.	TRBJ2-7	CASSLEQGLHEQYF	TGTGCCAGCAGCTTAGAACAGGGTTTACACGAGCAGTACTTC
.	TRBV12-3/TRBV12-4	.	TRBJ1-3	CASSPSGNTIYF	TGTGCCAGCAGCCCTTCTGGAAACACCATATATTTT
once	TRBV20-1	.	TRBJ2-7	CSARTLTRSYEQYF	TGCAGTGCTAGAACTCTGACCCGCTCCTACGAGCAGTACTTC
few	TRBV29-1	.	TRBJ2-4	CSVEGVHSAKNIQYF	TGCAGCGTTGAAGGCGTGCACTCAGCCAAAAACATTCAGTACTTC
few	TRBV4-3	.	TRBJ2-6	CASSQLRGSGANVLTF	TGCGCCAGCAGCCAACTGAGGGGCTCTGGGGCCAACGTCCTGACTTTC
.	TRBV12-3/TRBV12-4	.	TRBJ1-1	CASSFDGSGEAFF	TGTGCCAGCAGTTTTGACGGCAGTGGGGAAGCTTTCTTT
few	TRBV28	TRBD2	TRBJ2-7	CASTLAGDSYEQYF	TGTGCCAGCACCCTAGCGGGGGACTCCTACGAGCAGTACTTC
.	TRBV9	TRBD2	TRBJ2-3	CASNQAGMPTDTQYF	TGTGCCAGCAACCAAGCGGGAATGCCCACAGATACGCAGTATTTT
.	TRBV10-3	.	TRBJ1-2	CAISDSGGPNYGYTF	TGTGCCATCAGTGATTCGGGGGGTCCTAACTATGGCTACACCTTC
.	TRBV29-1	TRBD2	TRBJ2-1	CSVELLAGHEQFF	TGCAGCGTTGAGTTGCTAGCGGGGCATGAGCAGTTCTTC
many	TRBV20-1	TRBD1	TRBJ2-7	CSAGSLETGVHEQYF	TGCAGTGCCGGCTCTTTGGAGACAGGGGTCCACGAGCAGTACTTC
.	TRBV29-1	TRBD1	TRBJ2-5	CSSEGTGSYNEQYF	TGCAGCTCCGAGGGGACAGGGAGCTACAATGAGCAGTACTTC
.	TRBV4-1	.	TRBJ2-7	CASSQTTGYEQYF	TGCGCCAGCAGCCAAACAACAGGGTACGAGCAGTACTTC
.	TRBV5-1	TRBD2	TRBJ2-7	CASSLAQTSGDSYEQYF	TGCGCCAGCAGCTTGGCCCAGACTAGCGGGGACTCCTACGAGCAGTACTTC
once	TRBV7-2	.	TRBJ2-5	CASSPRNEETQYF	TGTGCCAGCAGCCCCAGAAACGAAGAGACCCAGTACTTC
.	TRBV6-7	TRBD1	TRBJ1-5	CASSSLSGQGVHQPQHF	TGTGCCAGCAGTTCACTCTCGGGACAGGGCGTTCATCAGCCCCAGCATTTT
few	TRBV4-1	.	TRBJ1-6	CASSQGPRANSPLHF	TGCGCCAGCAGCCAAGGACCGCGTGCTAATTCACCCCTCCACTTT
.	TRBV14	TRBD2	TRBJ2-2	CASSHLTSGATGELFF	TGTGCCAGCAGCCATTTGACTAGCGGGGCGACCGGGGAGCTGTTTTTT
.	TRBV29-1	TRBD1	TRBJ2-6	CSVPRQGNAGANVLTF	TGCAGCGTGCCCCGACAGGGGAACGCTGGGGCCAACGTCCTGACTTTC
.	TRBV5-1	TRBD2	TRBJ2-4	CASSPTQSGGVEEQYF	TGCGCCAGCAGCCCTACTCAAAGCGGGGGCGTGGAAGAGCAGTACTTC
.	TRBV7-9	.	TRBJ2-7	CASSVAWGYEQYF	TGTGCCAGCAGCGTAGCGTGGGGGTACGAGCAGTACTTC
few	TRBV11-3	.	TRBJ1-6	CASSLAGDNSPLHF	TGTGCCAGCAGCTTGGCAGGGGATAATTCACCCCTCCACTTT
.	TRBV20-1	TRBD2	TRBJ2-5	CSARDGTSPQETQYF	TGCAGTGCTAGAGATGGGACTAGCCCCCAAGAGACCCAGTACTTC
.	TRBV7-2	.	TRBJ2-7	CASSWALGEQYF	TGTGCCAGCAGCTGGGCGCTCGGTGAGCAGTACTTC
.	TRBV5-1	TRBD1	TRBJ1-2	CASSLAGQGKDGYTF	TGCGCCAGCAGCTTGGCGGGACAGGGTAAGGATGGCTACACCTTC
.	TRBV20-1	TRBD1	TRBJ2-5	CSATQGVEETQYF	TGCAGTGCTACACAGGGGGTCGAAGAGACCCAGTACTTC
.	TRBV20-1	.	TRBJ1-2	CSVNTGEIYGYTF	TGCAGTGTCAACACAGGAGAAATATATGGCTACACCTTC
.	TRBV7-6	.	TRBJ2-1	CASSRPDSSSYNEQFF	TGTGCCAGCAGCCGACCGGACAGCAGCTCCTACAATGAGCAGTTCTTC
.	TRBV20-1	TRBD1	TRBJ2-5	CSAETGVQETQYF	TGCAGTGCTGAAACAGGGGTGCAAGAGACCCAGTACTTC
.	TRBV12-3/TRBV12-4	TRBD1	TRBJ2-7	CASSWDRLNEQYF	TGTGCCAGCAGTTGGGACAGGCTGAACGAGCAGTACTTC
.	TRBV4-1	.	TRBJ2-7	CASSQAEQASYEQYF	TGCGCCAGCAGCCAAGCTGAACAGGCCTCCTACGAGCAGTACTTC
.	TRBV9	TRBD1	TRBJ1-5	CASSVTGEEDQPQHF	TGTGCCAGCAGCGTGACAGGGGAAGAAGATCAGCCCCAGCATTTT
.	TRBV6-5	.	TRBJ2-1	CASSYYSGGLYNEQFF	TGTGCCAGCAGTTACTATTCGGGGGGCCTATACAATGAGCAGTTCTTC
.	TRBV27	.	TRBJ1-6	CASSLPGPSLHF	TGTGCCAGCAGTTTACCTGGACCCTCCCTCCACTTT
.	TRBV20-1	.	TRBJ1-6	CSAHDRPYNSPLHF	TGCAGTGCTCACGACAGGCCCTATAATTCACCCCTCCACTTT
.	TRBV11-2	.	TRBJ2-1	CASTLSLYNEQFF	TGTGCCAGCACCCTTTCTCTGTACAATGAGCAGTTCTTC
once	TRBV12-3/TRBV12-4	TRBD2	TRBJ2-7	CASSKTSGGSYEQYF	TGTGCCAGCAGTAAGACTAGCGGGGGCTCCTACGAGCAGTACTTC
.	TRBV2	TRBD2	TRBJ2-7	CASFQEASGGNEQYF	TGTGCCAGCTTCCAAGAGGCTAGCGGGGGGAACGAGCAGTACTTC
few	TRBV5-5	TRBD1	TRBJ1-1	CASSPWTGALNTEAFF	TGTGCCAGCAGCCCCTGGACAGGGGCCTTGAACACTGAAGCTTTCTTT
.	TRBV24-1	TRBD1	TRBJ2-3	CATCESGTGLSSDTQYF	TGTGCCACCTGTGAGAGCGGGACAGGGCTAAGCTCAGATACGCAGTATTTT
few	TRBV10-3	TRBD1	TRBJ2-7	CAISESVGQGYEQYF	TGTGCCATCAGTGAGTCGGTGGGACAGGGCTACGAGCAGTACTTC
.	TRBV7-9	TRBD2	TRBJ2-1	CASSPTMSGGSPNEQFF	TGTGCCAGCAGCCCCACCATGAGCGGGGGGTCGCCCAATGAGCAGTTCTTC
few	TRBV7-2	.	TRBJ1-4	CASSPRETNEKLFF	TGTGCCAGCAGCCCGAGGGAGACTAATGAAAAACTGTTTTTT
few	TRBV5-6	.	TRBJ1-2	CASRSDSRPGYTF	TGTGCCAGCAGATCGGACAGTCGGCCTGGCTACACCTTC
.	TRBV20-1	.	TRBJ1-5	CSAGEVYSNQPQHF	TGCAGTGCCGGGGAGGTGTATAGCAATCAGCCCCAGCATTTT
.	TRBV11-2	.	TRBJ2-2	CASRPEGARTGELFF	TGTGCCAGCAGGCCGGAGGGGGCGCGTACCGGGGAGCTGTTTTTT
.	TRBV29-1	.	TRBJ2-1	CSVIFAGRGYNEQFF	TGCAGCGTTATTTTCGCGGGCCGCGGCTACAATGAGCAGTTCTTC
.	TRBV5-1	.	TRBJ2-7	CASSFLRAGEYEQYF	TGCGCCAGCAGCTTTTTAAGGGCCGGTGAGTACGAGCAGTACTTC
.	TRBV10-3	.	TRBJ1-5	CAISTEGYSNQPQHF	TGTGCCATCAGTACTGAGGGATATAGCAATCAGCCCCAGCATTTT
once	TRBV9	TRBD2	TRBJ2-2	CASSVEAGAITGELFF	TGTGCCAGCAGCGTAGAAGCGGGGGCTATCACCGGGGAGCTGTTTTTT
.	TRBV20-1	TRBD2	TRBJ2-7	CSARADGGAYEQYF	TGCAGTGCTAGAGCTGACGGGGGGGCCTACGAGCAGTACTTC
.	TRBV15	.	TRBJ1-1	CATSLGWAGTEAFF	TGTGCCACCAGCCTGGGCTGGGCCGGCACTGAAGCTTTCTTT